This T cell receptor beta chain was obtained from a study of blood T cell repertoires in COVID-19. Study context: The United States, Italy and Spain supplied acute and convalescent COVID-19 samples. T cells, B-cell-depleted T cells, or PBMCs provided the cDNA or gDNA that served as material.

Libraries were prepared by immunoSEQ multiplex PCR; TCRdb keeps only in-frame clonotypes and omits some of them. The sample records more than 110,000 clones, almost 85% being singletons. Trimming removed 1 base from V and 1 base from J; junction bases left unmatched: 4. This CDR3 has 15 residues. The germline gives CDR1 SGHNT, CDR2 YYREEE (reference sequence). The source of this sequence is a man aged 35 to 55 with acute COVID-19. This rearrangement joins TRBV5-4 to TRBJ2-5; 7 bases line up with TRBD2. The sequencing sample was made of PBMCs or T cells enriched from blood (not recorded which). The CDR3: CASSLSSGGQETQYF. CDR3 sequence (DNA): TGTGCCAGCAGCTTGTCTTCGGGGGGCCAAGAGACCCAGTACTTC.